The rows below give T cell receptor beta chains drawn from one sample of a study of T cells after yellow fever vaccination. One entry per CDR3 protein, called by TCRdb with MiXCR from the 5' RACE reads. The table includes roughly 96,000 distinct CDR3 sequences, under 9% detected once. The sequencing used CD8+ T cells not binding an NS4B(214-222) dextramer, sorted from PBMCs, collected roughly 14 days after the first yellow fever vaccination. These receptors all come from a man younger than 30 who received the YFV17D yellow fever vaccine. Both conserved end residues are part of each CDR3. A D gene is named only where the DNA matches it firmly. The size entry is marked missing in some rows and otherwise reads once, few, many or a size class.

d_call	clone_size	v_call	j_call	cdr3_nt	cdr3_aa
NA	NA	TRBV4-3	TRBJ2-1	TGCGCCAGCAGCCAAGAAATAGCGGTTCCCTACAATGAGCAGTTCTTC	CASSQEIAVPYNEQFF
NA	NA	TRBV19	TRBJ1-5	TGTGCCAGTATGGACAGTCCAGGTCAGCCCCAGCATTTT	CASMDSPGQPQHF
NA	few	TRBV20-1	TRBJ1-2	TGCAGTGCTAGTCGTCCGGGTTCAAACTATGGCTACACCTTC	CSASRPGSNYGYTF
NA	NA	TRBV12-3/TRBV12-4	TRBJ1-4	TGTGCCAGCAGTCCGACACAGGGTTTCTCTGAAAAACTGTTTTTT	CASSPTQGFSEKLFF
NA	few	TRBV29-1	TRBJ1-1	TGCAGCGTTGAAAGGGGGGGTACTGAAGCTTTCTTT	CSVERGGTEAFF
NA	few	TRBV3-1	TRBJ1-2	TGTGCCAGCAGCTCCCGGACCGGCTCTGGCTATGGCTACACCTTC	CASSSRTGSGYGYTF
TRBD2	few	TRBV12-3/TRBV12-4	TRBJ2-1	TGTGCCAGCAGTTCGATAGCGGGGGGGCCCCATGAGCAGTTCTTC	CASSSIAGGPHEQFF
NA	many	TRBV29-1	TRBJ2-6	TGCAGCGCCAGGGGCTCTGGGGCCAACGTCCTGACTTTC	CSARGSGANVLTF
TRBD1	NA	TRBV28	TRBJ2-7	TGTGCCAGCAGTTTAACTAGGGACAGGGGCTCCTACGAGCAGTACTTC	CASSLTRDRGSYEQYF
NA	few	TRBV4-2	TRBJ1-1	TGTGCCAGCAGCCAAGTGGCAGGAGAAAGTGAAGCTTTCTTT	CASSQVAGESEAFF
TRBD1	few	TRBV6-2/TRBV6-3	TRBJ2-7	TGTGCCAGCAGTTACCCGGGACAGGGATTTAGCTCCTACGAGCAGTACTTC	CASSYPGQGFSSYEQYF
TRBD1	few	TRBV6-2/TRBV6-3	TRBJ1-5	TGTGCCAGCACCAAGACAGGGGCCCCGAATCAGCCCCAGCATTTT	CASTKTGAPNQPQHF
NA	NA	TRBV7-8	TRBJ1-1	TGTGCCAGCAGCTCCGCAGTGAGGCAGTTCGGTGAAGCTTTCTTT	CASSSAVRQFGEAFF
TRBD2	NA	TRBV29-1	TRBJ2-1	TGCAGCGTGGAGGGGACTACCCACAATGAGCAGTTCTTC	CSVEGTTHNEQFF
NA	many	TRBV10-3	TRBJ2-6	TGTGCCATCAGTACCGGGTTTGCTGGGGCCAACGTCCTGACTTTC	CAISTGFAGANVLTF
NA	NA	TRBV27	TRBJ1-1	TGTGCCAGCAGTTTAACCGGGTTCACTGAAGCTTTCTTT	CASSLTGFTEAFF